The clone carrying this TCR beta chain was detected many times. Its specificity is not known. The data were obtained in a study of T cells after yellow fever vaccination. Study background: Where fractions had low cell numbers, libraries were prepared from them with the SMART-Seq v4 Ultra Low Input RNA kit. Findings and limits, study-wide: Abundant clonotypes from the bulk population could get into FACS-sorted repertoires as contaminants. Most primary-vaccination clones reappeared after the booster (about 97% CD4, roughly 88% CD8).

After removal of 5 bases from V and 5 bases from J, the junction contained 9 bases not matched to a gene. CDR3 size: 16 residues. The germline CDR1 and CDR2 sequences are SSHAT and FNYEAQ (reference sequence). A 5'RACE template-switching step, the method used to make TCR cDNA, added a universal primer site and UMIs. One entry per CDR3 protein results from TCRdb running MiXCR on the 5' RACE reads. The sample lists about 340,000 distinct CDR3 sequences; 3% to 4.5% were seen once. The input for sequencing was PBMCs, taken 5 days after the yellow fever booster vaccination. This clonotype originated in a man younger than 30 who received the YFV17D yellow fever vaccine. The chain links TRBV7-7 to TRBJ2-3, with 11 positions matching TRBD2. CDR3 DNA: TGTGCCAGCAGCCCCCGCGCCGGACTAGCGGGAGATACGCAGTATTTT. Amino acids: CASSPRAGLAGDTQYF. The variable domain in full, with the rest retrieved from reference TRBV7-7 and TRBJ2-3, is GAGVSQSPRYKVTKRGQDVTLRCDPISSHATLYWYQQALGQGPEFLTYFNYEAQPDKSGLPSDRFSAERPEGSISTLTIQRTEQRDSAMYRCASSPRAGLAGDTQYFGPGTRLTVL.